The present TCR beta chain was sequenced within a study of blood T cells in healthy people across ages (dated by TCRdb to about 2015). About the investigation overall: In model experiments, template switching captured roughly one uniquely barcoded TCR beta cDNA molecule for every two T cells. To avoid experimental bias, donors of different ages were distributed randomly across sequencing lanes. To track age-related changes in TCR beta repertoire diversity, the study relied on deep sequencing normalized with unique cDNA molecular identifiers. The donors were divided into four age groups: young (average around 15 years), middle-aged (approximately 41), aged (approximately 62) and long-lived (more than 75). For two donors (one aged 18 to 29 and one aged 80 or older), the study analyzed two additional independent replicas of 1 million unique cDNA reads from the same blood draw. Broad study findings and their caveats: Compared with the aged group, more naive CD4+ T cells, fewer expanded clones and increased TCR diversity were shown by the long-lived group, suggesting age selection. Estimates of total diversity based on one million sequenced T cells were regarded as lower bounds and as underestimates. Because donor CMV infection status was unknown, age-related changes in expanded clonotypes were potentially confounded. A strong correlation was found between observed TCR beta diversity and the percentage of naive T cells measured by flow cytometry. Observed TCR beta diversity per million T cells fell roughly linearly with age, and a significant reduction was already apparent by age around 40. Because profiling used bulk unsorted PBMCs, naive and antigen-experienced compartments could not be compared conclusively.

Libraries were made using 5' RACE. Sequencer: Illumina HiSeq 2500. A second PCR of roughly 7 to 11 cycles was performed with a sample-barcoded 5' primer and a J-beta primer mix. A unique molecular identifier was introduced onto each TCR beta cDNA molecule by a template-switch 5' adaptor carrying 12 random nucleotides. Each sample yielded at least 2.5 million CDR3-containing paired-end reads. All of the RNA was converted into first-strand cDNA using the Mint cDNA synthesis kit, with a TRBC-specific oligonucleotide serving as the primer. All cDNA was treated with uracil-DNA glycosylase and then went through a first 18-cycle PCR with the universal primers M1SS and BC2_uni_R. The original methods were these. Normalization of each sample was performed by random selection of 1 million high-quality reads, each carrying a distinct molecular identifier. Instead of being binned into consensus sequences, reads with shared molecular identifiers were discarded. MiTCR, with a Q25 quality threshold and the strictest error-elimination algorithm, was used for CDR3 identification, clonotype clustering and error correction. A nonparametric unseen species model with Euler transformation was used to estimate a lower bound on total TCR beta diversity. TCRdb reanalyzed the raw reads on its own, using fastp at Q25 for trimming and MiXCR for clone calling, and kept in-frame beta chains. Rows are combined by CDR3 protein, so each entry shows the most common genes and DNA. TCRdb, not the original authors, processed these V and J calls. For this sample the table gives around 1.5 million distinct CDR3 sequences, of which about 40% were detected only once. The ten largest clonotypes hold roughly 7.9% of the sample.

Systemically healthy Caucasian individuals from Russia, 35 to 50 in total and aged about 6 to 95 years, were included as donors. Approximately 9 milliliters of peripheral blood were collected from each donor into EDTA-treated Vacutainer tubes. PBMCs were isolated by Ficoll-Paque density-gradient centrifugation, with at least 7 million obtained per sample. Trizol reagent was used to extract total RNA from PBMCs, with at least 5 micrograms per sample. For every donor, flow cytometry on a PBMC aliquot measured the percentage of naive CD45RAhigh/CD27high T cells. In regard to this clonotype: Its antigen is still unknown. Germline and junction disagree at one end, which may indicate a read error.

Sequencing was done on a sample of blood. This TCR was recovered from a woman aged 18-29 years in good health.

The DNA sequence is as follows: TGTGCCTCCGGGACTAGCGGGGCTGGCAGCCCAGAGACCCGGTACTTC. Its protein is CASGTSGAGSPETRYF. The rearrangement combines TRBV12-3 or TRBV12-4 with TRBJ2-5; 13 central nucleotides agree with TRBD2. The CDR3 runs 16 amino acids, cysteine and phenylalanine included. The sequence is cut down to CDR3 DNA, 48 bases in frame from base 1.